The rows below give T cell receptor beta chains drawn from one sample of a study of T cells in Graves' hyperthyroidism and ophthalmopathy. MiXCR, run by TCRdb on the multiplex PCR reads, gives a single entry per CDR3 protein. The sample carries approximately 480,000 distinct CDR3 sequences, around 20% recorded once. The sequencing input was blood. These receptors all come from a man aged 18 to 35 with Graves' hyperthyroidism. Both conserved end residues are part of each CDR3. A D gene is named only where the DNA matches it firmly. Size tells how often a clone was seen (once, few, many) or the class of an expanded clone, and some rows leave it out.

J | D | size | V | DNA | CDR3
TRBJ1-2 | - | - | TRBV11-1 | TGTGCCAGCAGCTCAGTTGTGGAGGGGCCCCTCTATGGCTACACCTTC | CASSSVVEGPLYGYTF
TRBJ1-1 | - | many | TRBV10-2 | TGCGCCAGCAGTTCGGGCCAAACGGACACTGAAGCTTTCTTT | CASSSGQTDTEAFF
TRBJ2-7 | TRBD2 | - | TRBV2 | TGTGCCAGCAGTGCGGGGGGGTCCGGTTGGGAGCAGTACTTC | CASSAGGSGWEQYF
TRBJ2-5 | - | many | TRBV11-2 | TGTGCCAGCAGCAAGGGGGGTTGGGGCGAGGAGACCCAGTACTTC | CASSKGGWGEETQYF
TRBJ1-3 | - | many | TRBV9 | TGTGCCAGCAGCCCTTACGTGGACGGGAGCTCTGGAAACACCATATATTTT | CASSPYVDGSSGNTIYF
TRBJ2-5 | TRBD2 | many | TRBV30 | TGTGCCTGGAGTGTACCGGGAGGAGAGACCCAGTACTTC | CAWSVPGGETQYF
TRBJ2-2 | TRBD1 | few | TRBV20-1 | TGCAGTGCGAGGACAGGGTGGACCGGGGAGCTGTTTTTT | CSARTGWTGELFF
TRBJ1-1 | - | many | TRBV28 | TGTGCCAGCAGGCAGTACAGGAACACTGAAGCTTTCTTT | CASRQYRNTEAFF
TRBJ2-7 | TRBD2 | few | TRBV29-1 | TGCAGCGTTGAAACCCCGGGGGGGATGAACGAGCAGTACTTC | CSVETPGGMNEQYF
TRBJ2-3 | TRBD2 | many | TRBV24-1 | TGCGTGGAGAGCCGCCGTCTAGCGGGGGAAGATACGCAGTATTTT | CVESRRLAGEDTQYF
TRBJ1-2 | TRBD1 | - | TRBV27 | TGTGCCAGCAGCTATACAGGGGGCCCTCGGGGCTACACCTTC | CASSYTGGPRGYTF
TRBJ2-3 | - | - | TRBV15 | TGTGCCACCCTAGAGTCGGGGGACGGCACAGATACGCAGTATTTT | CATLESGDGTDTQYF
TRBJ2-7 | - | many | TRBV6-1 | TGTGTCAGCACCCACATGGGAACCGCCTACGAGCAGTACTTC | CVSTHMGTAYEQYF
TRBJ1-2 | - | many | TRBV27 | TGTGCCAGCAGTCCAACAGCAGGGGTCGGCTACACCTTC | CASSPTAGVGYTF
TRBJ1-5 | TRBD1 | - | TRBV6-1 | TGTGCCAGCAACGACAGGGGGCAACAGCCCCAGCATTTT | CASNDRGQQPQHF
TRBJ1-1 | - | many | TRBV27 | TGTGCCAGCAGTTTATGGGGAGGAGTGAACACTGAAGCTTTCTTT | CASSLWGGVNTEAFF
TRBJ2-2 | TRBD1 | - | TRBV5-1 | TGCGCCAGCAACCAGGGGGCGGACACCGGGGAGCTGTTTTTT | CASNQGADTGELFF
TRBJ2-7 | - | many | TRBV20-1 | TGCAGTGCTACGCCCATTAACAGGGAGTTCGCCACCTACGAGCAGTACTTC | CSATPINREFATYEQYF
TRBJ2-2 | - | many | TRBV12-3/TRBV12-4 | TGTGCCAGCAGTGACAGTTACACCGGGGAGCTGTTTTTT | CASSDSYTGELFF
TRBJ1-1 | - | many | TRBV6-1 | TGTGCCAGCAGCCGACAGGTGATGAACACTGAAGCTTTCTTT | CASSRQVMNTEAFF
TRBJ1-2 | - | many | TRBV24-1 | TGTGCCACCAGTGATCCCACGGACGGAGAGACCTATGGCTACACCTTC | CATSDPTDGETYGYTF
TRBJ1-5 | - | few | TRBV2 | TGTGCCAGCAGTGGGGACCGGGACGTACAGTTCTATAGCAATCAGCCCCAGCATTTT | CASSGDRDVQFYSNQPQHF
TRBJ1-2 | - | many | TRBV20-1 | TGCAGTGCTAGACCCTCGGGGGCTGGATATGGCTACACCTTC | CSARPSGAGYGYTF
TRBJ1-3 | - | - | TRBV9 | TGTGCCGGCAGCGTAGAAGGAGGAGGAAACACCATATATTTT | CAGSVEGGGNTIYF
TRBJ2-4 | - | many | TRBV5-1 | TGCGCCAGCAGCGACGATAACATTCAGTACTTC | CASSDDNIQYF
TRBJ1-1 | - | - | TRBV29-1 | TGCAGCGTTGAGGAATGGCTGAACACTGAAGCTTTCTTT | CSVEEWLNTEAFF
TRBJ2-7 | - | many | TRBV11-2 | TGTGCCAGCAGCTTAGGCTGGGACACCCTTACCAAGCAGTACTTC | CASSLGWDTLTKQYF
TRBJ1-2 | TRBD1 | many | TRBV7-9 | TGTGCCAGCAGCTTAGCCCGCGGGACAGTCGGCTACACCTTC | CASSLARGTVGYTF
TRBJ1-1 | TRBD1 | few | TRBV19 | TGTGCCAGTAGTATGGGGGACAGGGGCACTGAAGCTTTCTTT | CASSMGDRGTEAFF
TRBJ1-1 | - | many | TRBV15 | TGTGCCACCAGCAGGGACCCTGGAAACACTGAAGCTTTCTTT | CATSRDPGNTEAFF
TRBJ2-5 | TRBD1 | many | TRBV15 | TGTGCCACCAGCCCCCGTGGGACAGGGGGCGAGGAGACCCAGTACTTC | CATSPRGTGGEETQYF
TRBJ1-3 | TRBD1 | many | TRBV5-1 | TGCGCCAGCAGCTTCGAACGAGGGACAGCTGGAAACACCATATATTTT | CASSFERGTAGNTIYF
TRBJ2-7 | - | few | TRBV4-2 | TGTGCCAGCAGCCAAGATTTGGGACTCTCCTACGAGCAGTACTTC | CASSQDLGLSYEQYF
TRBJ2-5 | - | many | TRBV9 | TGTGCCAGCAGCGTCTATAGCGGAGAGACCCAGTACTTC | CASSVYSGETQYF
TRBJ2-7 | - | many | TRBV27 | TGTGCCAGCAGTACCTGGACGGGCTCCTACGAGCAGTACTTC | CASSTWTGSYEQYF
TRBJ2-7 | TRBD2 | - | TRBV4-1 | TGCGCCAGCAGCCATACTAGCGTTGAGCTTTACGAGCAGTACTTC | CASSHTSVELYEQYF
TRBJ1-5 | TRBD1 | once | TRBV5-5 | TGTGCCAGCAGCTTGAGGCAGGGGGCGGATCCCCAGCATTTT | CASSLRQGADPQHF
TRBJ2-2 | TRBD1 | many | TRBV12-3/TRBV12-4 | TGTGCCAGCAGGGACACAGGGGGCGGAGGGGAGCTGTTTTTT | CASRDTGGGGELFF
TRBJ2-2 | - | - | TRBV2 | TGTGCCAGCAGTGAAGCAACTACAGGGTACACCGGGGAGCTGTTTTTT | CASSEATTGYTGELFF
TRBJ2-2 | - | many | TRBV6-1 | TGTGCCACCCACGTGATCGTAACCGGGGAGCTGTTTTTT | CATHVIVTGELFF
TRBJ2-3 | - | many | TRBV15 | TGTGCCACCAGCAGAACTATCAGGGGTAGGACAGATACGCAGTACTTT | CATSRTIRGRTDTQYF
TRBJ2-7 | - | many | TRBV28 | TGTGCCAGCAGTCCTCGGACCGTCTTCGGACACGAGCAGTACTTC | CASSPRTVFGHEQYF
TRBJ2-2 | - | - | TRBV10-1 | TGCGCCGGCAGTGAGCTAAGAGATCCCGGGGAGCTGTTTTTT | CAGSELRDPGELFF
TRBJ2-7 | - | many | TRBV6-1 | TGTGCCAGCAGAGAAAACAGCTACGAGCAGTACTTC | CASRENSYEQYF
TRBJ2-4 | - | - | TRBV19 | TGTGCCAGTAGGCCCGGGACGACAGTAGTAGCCAAAAACATTCAGTACTTC | CASRPGTTVVAKNIQYF
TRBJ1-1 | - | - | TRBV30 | TGTGCCTGGGGAGATGGGGGAACTGAAGCTTTCTTT | CAWGDGGTEAFF
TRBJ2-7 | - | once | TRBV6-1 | TGTGCCAGCAAATCCGGCCCCCTTTACGAGCAGTACTTC | CASKSGPLYEQYF
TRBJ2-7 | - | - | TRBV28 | TGTGCCAGCATAAAAAGTCCGGCGTCCGAGCAGTACTTC | CASIKSPASEQYF
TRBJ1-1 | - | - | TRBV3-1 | TGTGCCAGCAGCCAAGATTCCCGGGGGAGTCTCTCAGTGAACACTGAAGCTTTCTTT | CASSQDSRGSLSVNTEAFF
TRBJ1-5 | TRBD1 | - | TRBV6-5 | TGTGCCAGCAGTTCTCGGACAGGGGTTCAGCCCCAGCATTTT | CASSSRTGVQPQHF
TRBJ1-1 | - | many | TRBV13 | TGTGCCAGCAGCTTAACCCGGCAGGGAGCCACTGAAGCTTTCTTT | CASSLTRQGATEAFF
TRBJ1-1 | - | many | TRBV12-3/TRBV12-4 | TGTGCCAGCAGTCACCTGAGAAGGCGGGCTGAAGCTTTCTTT | CASSHLRRRAEAFF
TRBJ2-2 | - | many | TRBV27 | TGTGCCAGCACCTCCTTGGCCACGTGGACGGACACCGGGGAGCTGTTTTTT | CASTSLATWTDTGELFF
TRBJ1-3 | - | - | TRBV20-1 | TGCAGTGCTAGGTCGGGGAACGGAAACACCATATATTTT | CSARSGNGNTIYF
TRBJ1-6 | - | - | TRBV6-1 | TGTGCCAGCAGTGAACCCGGCAGGCGATCACCCCTCCACTTT | CASSEPGRRSPLHF
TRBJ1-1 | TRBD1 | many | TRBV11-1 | TGTGCCAGCAGCTACCGCCCGGGACAGGGTGGGACTGAAGCTTTCTTT | CASSYRPGQGGTEAFF
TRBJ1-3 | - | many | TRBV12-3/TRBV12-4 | TGTGCCAGCACTCGAACTCAGGGAAACACCATATATTTT | CASTRTQGNTIYF
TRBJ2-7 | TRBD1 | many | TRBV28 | TGTGCCAGCCGGCCGGGACAGGGAATCGACGAGCAGTACTTC | CASRPGQGIDEQYF
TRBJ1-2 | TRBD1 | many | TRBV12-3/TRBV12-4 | TGTGCCAGCAGTTTGACAGGGTCGAATTACTATGGCTACACCTTC | CASSLTGSNYYGYTF
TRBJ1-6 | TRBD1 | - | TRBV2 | TGTGCCAGAAGGACAGGGGGGAATTCACCCCTCCACTTT | CARRTGGNSPLHF